This TCR beta chain was identified during a study of technical replicates of blood from a handful of donors. The CDR3 contains 12 residues. Germline V gene data show CDR1 as MDHEN and CDR2 as SYDVKM. The ends were cut back, 10 bases at V and 1 base at J, with 10 bases in the middle. Sequenced by immunoSEQ multiplex PCR; TCRdb stores in-frame clones only, minus some. The repertoire holds about 83,000 clones, about 94% seen once, with around 0.22% in the top ten. This sequence was found in a human donor in good health. The chain links TRBV28 to TRBJ1-2; D remains unclear. The sequencing input was T cells isolated from PBMCs. This chain's CDR3 is CATSGVNYGYTF. In DNA, the CDR3 is TGTGCCACATCCGGGGTTAACTATGGCTACACCTTC.